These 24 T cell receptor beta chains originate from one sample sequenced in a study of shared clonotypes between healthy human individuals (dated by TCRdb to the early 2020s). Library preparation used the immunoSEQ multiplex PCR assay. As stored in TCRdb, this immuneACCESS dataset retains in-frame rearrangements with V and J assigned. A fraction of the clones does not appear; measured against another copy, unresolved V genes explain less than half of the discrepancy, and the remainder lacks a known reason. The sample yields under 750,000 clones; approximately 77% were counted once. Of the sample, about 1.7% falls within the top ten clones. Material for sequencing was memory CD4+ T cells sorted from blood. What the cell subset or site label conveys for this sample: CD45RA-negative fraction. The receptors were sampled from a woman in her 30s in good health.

For the CDR3, the DNA is TGTGCCAGCTCACCACACAACGATGAGCAGTTCTTC. The encoded protein is CASSPHNDEQFF. The chain is built from TRBV18 and TRBJ2-1; D gene unclear. The length of the CDR3 is 12 residues. V shed 1 base and J shed 8 bases, with 6 bases lying between them. CDR1 is KGHSH, CDR2 LQKENI, per germline.

The DNA of the CDR3 is TGCGCCAGCAGCTTAACAGGGTCCCGGGGCACTGAAGCTTTCTTT. Protein: CASSLTGSRGTEAFF. The rearrangement links TRBV5-1 to TRBJ1-1, with a tentative D call TRBD1 (6 bases). The V gene lost 2 bases and the J gene lost 4 bases, with 15 bases spanning the gap. Germline V gene sequence: CDR1 SGHRS, CDR2 YFSETQ. The CDR3 length is 15 residues.

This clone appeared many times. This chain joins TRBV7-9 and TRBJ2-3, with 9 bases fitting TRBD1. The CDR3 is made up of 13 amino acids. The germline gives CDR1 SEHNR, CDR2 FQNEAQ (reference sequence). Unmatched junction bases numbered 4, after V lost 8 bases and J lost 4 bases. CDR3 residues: CASGRTGADTQYF. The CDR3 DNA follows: TGTGCCAGCGGCCGGACAGGGGCAGATACGCAGTATTTT.

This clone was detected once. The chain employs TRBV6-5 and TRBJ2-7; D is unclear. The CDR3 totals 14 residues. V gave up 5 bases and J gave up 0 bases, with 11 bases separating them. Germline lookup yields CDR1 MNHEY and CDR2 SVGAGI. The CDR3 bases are TGTGCCAGCAGTGTCCCTTCGAGCTCCTACGAGCAGTACTTC. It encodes CASSVPSSSYEQYF.

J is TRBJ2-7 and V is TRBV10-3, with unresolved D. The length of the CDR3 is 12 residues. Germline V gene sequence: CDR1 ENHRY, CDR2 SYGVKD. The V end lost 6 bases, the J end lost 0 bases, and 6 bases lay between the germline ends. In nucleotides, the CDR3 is TGTGCCATCAGACATGACTCCTACGAGCAGTACTTC. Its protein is CAIRHDSYEQYF.

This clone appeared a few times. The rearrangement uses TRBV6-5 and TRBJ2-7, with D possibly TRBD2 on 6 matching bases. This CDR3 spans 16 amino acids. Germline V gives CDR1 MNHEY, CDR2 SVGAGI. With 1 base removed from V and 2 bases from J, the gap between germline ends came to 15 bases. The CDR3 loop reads CASSYFRDSKTYEQYF. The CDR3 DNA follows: TGTGCCAGCAGTTACTTCCGGGACTCCAAAACCTACGAGCAGTACTTC.

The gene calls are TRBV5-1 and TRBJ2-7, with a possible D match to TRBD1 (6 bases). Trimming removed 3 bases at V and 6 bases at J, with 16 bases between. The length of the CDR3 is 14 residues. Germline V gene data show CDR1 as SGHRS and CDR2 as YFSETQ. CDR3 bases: TGCGCCAGCAGCTCCCGGGACATCGCAGGCGAGCAGTACTTC. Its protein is CASSSRDIAGEQYF.

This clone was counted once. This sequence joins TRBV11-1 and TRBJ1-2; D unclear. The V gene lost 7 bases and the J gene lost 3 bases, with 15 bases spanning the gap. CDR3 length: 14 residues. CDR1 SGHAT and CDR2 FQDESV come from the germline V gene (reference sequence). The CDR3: CASTPAPEDYGYTF. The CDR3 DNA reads TGTGCCAGCACCCCCGCCCCGGAGGACTATGGCTACACCTTC.

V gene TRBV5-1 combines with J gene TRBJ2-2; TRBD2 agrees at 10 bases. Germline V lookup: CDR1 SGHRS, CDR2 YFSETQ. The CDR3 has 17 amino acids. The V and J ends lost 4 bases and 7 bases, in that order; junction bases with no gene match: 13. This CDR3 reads CASSQAGGPTRVGELFF. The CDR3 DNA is TGCGCCAGCAGCCAAGCGGGAGGGCCAACTCGGGTCGGGGAGCTGTTTTTT.

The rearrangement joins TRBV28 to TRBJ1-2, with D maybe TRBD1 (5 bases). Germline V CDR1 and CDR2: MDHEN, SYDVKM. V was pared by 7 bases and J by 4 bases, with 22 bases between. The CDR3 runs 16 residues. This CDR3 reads CASIHNAGVAPYGYTF. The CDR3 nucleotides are TGTGCCAGCATTCACAATGCGGGGGTCGCCCCCTATGGCTACACCTTC.

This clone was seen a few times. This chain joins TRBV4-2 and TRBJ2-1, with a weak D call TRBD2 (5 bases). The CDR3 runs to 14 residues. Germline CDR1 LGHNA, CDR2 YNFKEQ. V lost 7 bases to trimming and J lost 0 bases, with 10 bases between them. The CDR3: CASKERSSYNEQFF. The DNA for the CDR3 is TGTGCCAGCAAAGAGCGGAGCTCCTACAATGAGCAGTTCTTC.

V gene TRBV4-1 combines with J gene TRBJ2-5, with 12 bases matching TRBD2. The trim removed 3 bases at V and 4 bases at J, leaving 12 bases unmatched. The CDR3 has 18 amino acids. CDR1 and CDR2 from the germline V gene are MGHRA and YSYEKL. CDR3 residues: CASSQDPSLAGGGETQYF. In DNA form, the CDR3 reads TGCGCCAGCAGCCAGGATCCCTCCCTAGCGGGAGGGGGAGAGACCCAGTACTTC.

Here the CDR3 reads CASSQVRKTQYF. The CDR3 DNA follows: TGTGCCAGCAGCCAAGTTAGGAAGACCCAGTACTTC. V gene TRBV14 combines with J gene TRBJ2-5, with D uncertain. The germline CDR1 and CDR2 sequences are SGHDN and FVKESK. Trimming removed 1 base at V and 6 bases at J, with 6 bases between. The CDR3 contains 12 residues.

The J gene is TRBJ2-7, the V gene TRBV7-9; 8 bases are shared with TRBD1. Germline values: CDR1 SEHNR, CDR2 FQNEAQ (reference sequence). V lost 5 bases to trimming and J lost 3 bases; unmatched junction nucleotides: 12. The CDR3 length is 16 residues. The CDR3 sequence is CASSPAGGDRYYEQYF. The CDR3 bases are TGTGCCAGCAGCCCAGCCGGAGGGGACAGGTACTACGAGCAGTACTTC.

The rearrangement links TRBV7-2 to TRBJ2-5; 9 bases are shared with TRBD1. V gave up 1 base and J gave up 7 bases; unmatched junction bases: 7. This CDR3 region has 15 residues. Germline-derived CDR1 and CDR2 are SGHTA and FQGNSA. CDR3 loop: CASSLGGTGKVTQYF. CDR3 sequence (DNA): TGTGCCAGCAGCTTAGGTGGGACAGGGAAGGTGACCCAGTACTTC.

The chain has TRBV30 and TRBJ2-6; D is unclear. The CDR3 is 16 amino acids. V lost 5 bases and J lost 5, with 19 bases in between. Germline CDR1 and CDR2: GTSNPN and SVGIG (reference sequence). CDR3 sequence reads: CAWDILRQSRANVLTF. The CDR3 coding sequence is TGTGCCTGGGACATCTTGCGTCAAAGTCGGGCCAACGTCCTGACTTTC.

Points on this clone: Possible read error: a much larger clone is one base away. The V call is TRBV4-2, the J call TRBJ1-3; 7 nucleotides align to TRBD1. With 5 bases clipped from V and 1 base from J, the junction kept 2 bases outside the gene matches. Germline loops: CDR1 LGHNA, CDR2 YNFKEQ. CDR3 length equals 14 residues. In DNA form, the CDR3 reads TGTGCCAGCAGCGCGACAGGGTCTGGAAACACCATATATTTT. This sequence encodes CASSATGSGNTIYF.

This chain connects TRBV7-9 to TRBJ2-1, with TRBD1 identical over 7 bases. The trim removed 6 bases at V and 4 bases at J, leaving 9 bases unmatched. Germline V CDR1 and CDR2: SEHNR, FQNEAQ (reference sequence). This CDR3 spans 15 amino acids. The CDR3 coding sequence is TGTGCCAGCAGTGAACGACAGGGAAGGTACAATGAGCAGTTCTTC. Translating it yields CASSERQGRYNEQFF.

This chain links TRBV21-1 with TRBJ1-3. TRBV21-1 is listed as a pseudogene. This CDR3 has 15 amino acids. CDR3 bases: TGTGCCAGCAGCAAAGTGGGGGATCCCGGAAACACCATATATTTT. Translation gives CASSKVGDPGNTIYF.

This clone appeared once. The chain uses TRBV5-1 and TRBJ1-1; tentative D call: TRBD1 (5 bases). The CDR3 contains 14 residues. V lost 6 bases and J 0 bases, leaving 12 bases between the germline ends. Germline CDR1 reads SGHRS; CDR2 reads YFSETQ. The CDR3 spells CASKEGRMNTEAFF. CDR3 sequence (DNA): TGCGCCAGCAAAGAGGGGCGGATGAACACTGAAGCTTTCTTT.

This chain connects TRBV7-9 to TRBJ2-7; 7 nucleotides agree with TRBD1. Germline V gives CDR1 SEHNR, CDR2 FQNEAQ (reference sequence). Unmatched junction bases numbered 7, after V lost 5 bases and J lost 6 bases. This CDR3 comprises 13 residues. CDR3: CASSQRQGSEQYF. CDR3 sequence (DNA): TGTGCCAGCAGCCAACGACAGGGTTCCGAGCAGTACTTC.

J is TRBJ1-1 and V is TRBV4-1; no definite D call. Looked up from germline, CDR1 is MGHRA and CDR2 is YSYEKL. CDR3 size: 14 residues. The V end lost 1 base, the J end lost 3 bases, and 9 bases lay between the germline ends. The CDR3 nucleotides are TGCGCCAGCAGCCAAGCCCTCCTCGACACTGAAGCTTTCTTT. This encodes CASSQALLDTEAFF.

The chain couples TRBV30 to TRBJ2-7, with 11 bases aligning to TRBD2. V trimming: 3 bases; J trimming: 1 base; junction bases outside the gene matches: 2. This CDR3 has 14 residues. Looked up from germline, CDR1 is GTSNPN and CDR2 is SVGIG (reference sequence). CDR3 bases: TGTGCCTGGAGAAGACTAGCGGGATCCTACGAGCAGTACTTC. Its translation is CAWRRLAGSYEQYF.

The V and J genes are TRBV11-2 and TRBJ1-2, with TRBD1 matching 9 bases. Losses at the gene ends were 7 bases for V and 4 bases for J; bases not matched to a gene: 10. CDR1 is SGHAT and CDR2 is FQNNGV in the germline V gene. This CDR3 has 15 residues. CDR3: CASNQKTGGSYGYTF. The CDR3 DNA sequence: TGTGCCAGCAACCAAAAGACAGGGGGTTCCTATGGCTACACCTTC.